The TCR beta chain under discussion was sequenced for a study of identical twins. From germline, CDR1 is SNHLY and CDR2 FYNNEI. The CDR3 runs 15 residues. The trim removed 9 bases at V and 4 bases at J, leaving 15 bases unmatched. This clonotype was recorded a few times. Its target is not known. Overall study findings and caveats: Cord blood beta clonotypes present at high abundance carried fewer insertions; no such pattern appeared in memory repertoires. Models predicted less out-of-frame TCR alpha sharing in monozygotic twins than was found. Weaker excess twin sharing was seen among beta out-of-frame sequences.

A universal primer binding site was introduced by template switching. The final cDNA contained unique molecular identifiers. TCRdb re-derived calls from the 5' RACE reads in MiXCR, one entry per CDR3 protein. The sample carries 1.5 million to 2 million distinct CDR3 sequences, about 32% recorded once. This sequence joins TRBV2 and TRBJ2-7, with 7 bases matching TRBD1. The TCR sequence derives from a newborn girl in good health. Sequenced: cord blood. This CDR3 reads CASETGSSPGYEQYF. The CDR3, as DNA: TGTGCCAGTGAGACAGGGTCTTCCCCGGGATACGAGCAGTACTTC.